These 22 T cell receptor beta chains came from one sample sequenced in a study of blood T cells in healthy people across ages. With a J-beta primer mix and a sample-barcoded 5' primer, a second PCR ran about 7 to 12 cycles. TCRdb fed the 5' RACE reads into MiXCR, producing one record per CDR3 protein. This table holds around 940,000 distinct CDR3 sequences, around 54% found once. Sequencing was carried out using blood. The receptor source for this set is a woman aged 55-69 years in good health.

The CDR3 reads CAIRPVGDKNSPLHF. The CDR3 region has the DNA TGTGCCATCAGGCCCGTTGGGGATAAGAATTCACCCCTCCACTTT. This chain uses TRBV10-3 with TRBJ1-6; no clear D gene. CDR3 length equals 15 residues. Germline V gene sequence: CDR1 ENHRY, CDR2 SYGVKD. V was shortened by 6 bases and J by 7 bases, with 16 bases between the two germline ends.

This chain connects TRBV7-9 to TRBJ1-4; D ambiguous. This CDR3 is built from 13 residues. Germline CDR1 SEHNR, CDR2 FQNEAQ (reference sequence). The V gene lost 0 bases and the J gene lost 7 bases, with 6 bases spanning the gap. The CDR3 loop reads CASSLAKSEKLFF. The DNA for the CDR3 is TGTGCCAGCAGCTTAGCCAAGAGTGAAAAACTGTTTTTT. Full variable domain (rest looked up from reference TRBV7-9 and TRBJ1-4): DTGVSQNPRHKITKRGQNVTFRCDPISEHNRLYWYRQTLGQGPEFLTYFQNEAQLEKSRLLSDRFSAERPKGSFSTLEIQRTEQGDSAMYLCASSLAKSEKLFFGSGTQLSVL.

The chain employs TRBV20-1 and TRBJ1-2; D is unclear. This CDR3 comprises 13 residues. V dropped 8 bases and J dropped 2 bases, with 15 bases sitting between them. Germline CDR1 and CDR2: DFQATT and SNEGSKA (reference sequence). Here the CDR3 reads CSPSGDGNYGYTF. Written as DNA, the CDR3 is TGCAGTCCTTCGGGAGACGGGAACTATGGCTACACCTTC.

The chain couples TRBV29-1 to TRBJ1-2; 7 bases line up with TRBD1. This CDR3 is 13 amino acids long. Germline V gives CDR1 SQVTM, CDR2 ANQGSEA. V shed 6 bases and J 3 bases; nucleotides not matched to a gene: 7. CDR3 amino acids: CSVKDREDYGYTF. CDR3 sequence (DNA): TGCAGCGTCAAAGACAGGGAGGACTATGGCTACACCTTC.

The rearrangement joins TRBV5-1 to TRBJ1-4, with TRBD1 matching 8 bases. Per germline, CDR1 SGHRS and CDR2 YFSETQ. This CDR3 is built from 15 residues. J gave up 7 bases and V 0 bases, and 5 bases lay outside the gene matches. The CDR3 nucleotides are TGCGCCAGCAGCTTGGACGGACAGGGCAGTGAAAAACTGTTTTTT. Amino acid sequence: CASSLDGQGSEKLFF.

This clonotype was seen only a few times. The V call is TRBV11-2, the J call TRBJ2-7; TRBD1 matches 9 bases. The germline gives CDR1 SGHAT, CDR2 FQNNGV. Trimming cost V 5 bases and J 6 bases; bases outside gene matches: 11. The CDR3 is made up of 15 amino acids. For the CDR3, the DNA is TGTGCCAGCAGCCGTGGGACAGGGTTTGTAGGCGAGCAGTACTTC. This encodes CASSRGTGFVGEQYF.

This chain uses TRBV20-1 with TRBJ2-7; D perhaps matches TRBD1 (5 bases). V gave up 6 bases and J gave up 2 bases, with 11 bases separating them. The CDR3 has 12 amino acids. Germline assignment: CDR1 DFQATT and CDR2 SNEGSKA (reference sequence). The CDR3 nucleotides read TGCAGTGCGACCAGGGATACCTACGAGCAGTACTTC. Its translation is CSATRDTYEQYF.

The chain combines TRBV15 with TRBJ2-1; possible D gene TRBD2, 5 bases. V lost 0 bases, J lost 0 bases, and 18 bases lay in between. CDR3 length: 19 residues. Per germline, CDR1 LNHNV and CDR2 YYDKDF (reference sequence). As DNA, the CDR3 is TGTGCCACCAGCAGAGACCCAACCTTTACCGGGATCTCCTACAATGAGCAGTTCTTC. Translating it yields CATSRDPTFTGISYNEQFF.

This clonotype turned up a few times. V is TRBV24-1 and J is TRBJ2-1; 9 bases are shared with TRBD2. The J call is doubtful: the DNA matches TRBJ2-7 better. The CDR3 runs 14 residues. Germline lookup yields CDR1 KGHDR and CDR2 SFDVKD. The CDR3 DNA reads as TGTGCCACCAGGAGCGGGAGGTCGGGGAATGAGCAGTACTTC. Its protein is CATRSGRSGNEQYF.

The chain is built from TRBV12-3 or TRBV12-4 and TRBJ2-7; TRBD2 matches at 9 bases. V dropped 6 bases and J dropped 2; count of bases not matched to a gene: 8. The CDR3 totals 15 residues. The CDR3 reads CASSGAGGGTYEQYF. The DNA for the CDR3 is TGTGCCAGCAGCGGGGCGGGAGGGGGCACCTACGAGCAGTACTTC.

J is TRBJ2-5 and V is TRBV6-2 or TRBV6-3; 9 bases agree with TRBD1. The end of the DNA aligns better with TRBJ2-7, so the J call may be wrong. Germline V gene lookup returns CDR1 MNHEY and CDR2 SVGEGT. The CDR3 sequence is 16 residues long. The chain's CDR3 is CASSYSPGQGLYEQYF. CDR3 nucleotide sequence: TGTGCCAGCAGTTACTCTCCGGGACAGGGACTTTACGAGCAGTACTTC.

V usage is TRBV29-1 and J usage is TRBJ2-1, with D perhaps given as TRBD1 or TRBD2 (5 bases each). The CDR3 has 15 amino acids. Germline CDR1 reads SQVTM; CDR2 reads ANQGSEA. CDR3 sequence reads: CTASGTNRSYNEQFF. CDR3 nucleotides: TGCACCGCCTCTGGGACGAATCGCTCCTACAATGAGCAGTTCTTC.

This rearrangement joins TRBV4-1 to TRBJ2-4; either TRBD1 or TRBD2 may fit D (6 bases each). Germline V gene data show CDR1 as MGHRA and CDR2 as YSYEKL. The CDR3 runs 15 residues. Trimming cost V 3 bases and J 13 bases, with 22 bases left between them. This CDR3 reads CASSQRGDMGGGQYF. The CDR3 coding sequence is TGCGCCAGCAGCCAGAGGGGAGATATGGGGGGCGGGCAGTACTTC.

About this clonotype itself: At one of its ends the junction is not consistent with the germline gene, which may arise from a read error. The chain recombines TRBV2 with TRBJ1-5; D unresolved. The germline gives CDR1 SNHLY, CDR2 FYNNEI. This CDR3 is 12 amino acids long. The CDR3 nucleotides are TGTGCCAGCAGTAATCTCTATCAGCCCCAGCAATTT. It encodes CASSNLYQPQQF.

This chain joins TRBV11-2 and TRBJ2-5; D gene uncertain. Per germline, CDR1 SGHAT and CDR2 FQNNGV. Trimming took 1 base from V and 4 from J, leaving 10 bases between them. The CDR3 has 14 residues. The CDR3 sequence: CASSLVGFGETQYF. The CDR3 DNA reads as TGTGCCAGCAGCTTAGTTGGGTTTGGAGAGACCCAGTACTTC. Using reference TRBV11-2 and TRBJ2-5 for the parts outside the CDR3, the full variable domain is EAGVAQSPRYKIIEKRQSVAFWCNPISGHATLYWYQQILGQGPKLLIQFQNNGVVDDSQLPKDRFSAERLKGVDSTLKIQPAKLEDSAVYLCASSLVGFGETQYFGPGTRLLVL.

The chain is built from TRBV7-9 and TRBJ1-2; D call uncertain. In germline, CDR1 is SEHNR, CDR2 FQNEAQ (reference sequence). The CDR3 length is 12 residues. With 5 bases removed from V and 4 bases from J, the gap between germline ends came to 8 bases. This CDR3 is CASSQESYGYTF. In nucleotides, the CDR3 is TGTGCCAGCAGCCAAGAATCCTATGGCTACACCTTC.

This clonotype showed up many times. The CDR3 loop is CASSQRTGQETQYF. In DNA, the CDR3 is TGTGCCAGCAGTCAGAGGACAGGCCAAGAGACCCAGTACTTC. The chain joins TRBV28 to TRBJ2-5, with 7 bases identical to TRBD1. Per the germline V gene, CDR1 is MDHEN and CDR2 is SYDVKM. This CDR3 region has 14 residues. V was clipped by 5 bases and J by 1 base; unmatched bases: 4.

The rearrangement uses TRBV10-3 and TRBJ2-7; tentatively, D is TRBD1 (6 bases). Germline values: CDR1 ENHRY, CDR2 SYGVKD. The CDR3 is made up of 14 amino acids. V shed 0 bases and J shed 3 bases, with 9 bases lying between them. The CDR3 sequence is CAISESTDSYEQYF. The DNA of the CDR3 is TGTGCCATCAGTGAGTCGACGGACAGCTACGAGCAGTACTTC.

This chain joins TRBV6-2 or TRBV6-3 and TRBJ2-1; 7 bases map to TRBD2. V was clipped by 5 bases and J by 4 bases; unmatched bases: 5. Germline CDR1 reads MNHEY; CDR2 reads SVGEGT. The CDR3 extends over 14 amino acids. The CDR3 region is CASSVSGKYNEQFF. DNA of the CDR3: TGTGCCAGCAGTGTCAGCGGGAAATACAATGAGCAGTTCTTC.

The DNA for the CDR3 is TGCGCCAGCAGCGCCGGGGTAGATCTAGCCAAAAACATTCAGTACTTC. Its protein is CASSAGVDLAKNIQYF. J is TRBJ2-4 and V is TRBV5-1; the D gene is possibly TRBD2 (5 bases). CDR1 and CDR2 from the germline V gene are SGHRS and YFSETQ. V was cut by 4 bases and J by 0 bases, with 14 bases left in between. The CDR3 extends over 16 amino acids.

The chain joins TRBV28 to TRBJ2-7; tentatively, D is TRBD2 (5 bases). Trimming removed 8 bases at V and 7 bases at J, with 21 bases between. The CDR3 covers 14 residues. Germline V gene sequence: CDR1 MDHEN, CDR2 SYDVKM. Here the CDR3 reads CASSSGEIYGEQYF. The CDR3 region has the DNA TGTGCCAGCTCTTCCGGGGAAATTTACGGGGAGCAGTACTTC. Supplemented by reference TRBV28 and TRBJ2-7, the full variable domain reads DVKVTQSSRYLVKRTGEKVFLECVQDMDHENMFWYRQDPGLGLRLIYFSYDVKMKEKGDIPEGYSVSREKKERFSLILESASTNQTSMYLCASSSGEIYGEQYFGPGTRLTVT.

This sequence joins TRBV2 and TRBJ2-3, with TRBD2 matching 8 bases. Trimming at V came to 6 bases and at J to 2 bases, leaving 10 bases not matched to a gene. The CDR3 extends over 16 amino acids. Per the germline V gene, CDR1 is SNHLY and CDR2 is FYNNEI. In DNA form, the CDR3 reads TGTGCCAGCAGCGCGGGAGGCGCAACCTACACAGATACGCAGTATTTT. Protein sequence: CASSAGGATYTDTQYF.